Below, 2 T cell receptor beta chains from the same sample are listed, as sequenced in a study of tissue T cells after allogeneic stem cell transplantation. Measured with immunoSEQ multiplex PCR; TCRdb has only the in-frame clones, and not every one. The sample holds 2,000 or so clones; 55% to 70% are singletons and the top ten take around 10%. The sample's time point: mouse harvest day 7 after allogeneic transplant. Mouse grafts combined 10^7 T-cell-depleted bone marrow cells with 10^6 splenic CD5+ T cells. Material: liver tissue. These receptors came from a female BALB/c mouse given C57BL/6 T cells with graft-versus-host disease after an allogeneic hematopoietic cell transplant.

Comments on this clone: Each gene name is a mouse one. The read terminates 1 residue before the CDR3 end, so the remaining end is supplied by the germline J gene. J is TRBJ2-5 and V is TRBV2; D might be TRBD1 (6 bases). Germline V gene lookup returns CDR1 LGHNA and CDR2 YSYQKL. V shed 1 base and J shed 2 bases, with 10 bases lying between them. The CDR3 contains 15 residues. CDR3 bases read: TGTGCCAGCAGCCAAGCCGGGACACTCCAAGACACCCAGTAC. This gives the protein CASSQAGTLQDTQY. The entire CDR3 is CASSQAGTLQDTQYF.

This clone was counted only a few times. Mouse germline and gene names are used. Read sequence stops 1 residue before the CDR3 end, and the germline J gene provides the missing end. This sequence joins TRBV23 and TRBJ1-3. Germline CDR1 and CDR2: KGHTA and FQNQQP. The CDR3 runs 15 residues. CDR3 DNA (partial): TGCTCCAGCAGTCAATCTGGGGGGTCTGGAAATACGCTCTAT. Encoded protein: CSSSQSGGSGNTLY. The CDR3 as a whole reads CSSSQSGGSGNTLYF.